Listed below are T cell receptor beta chains from one sample, sequenced in a study of blood T cell repertoires in COVID-19. Data came from immunoSEQ multiplex PCR; TCRdb stores just in-frame clones and leaves some out. The profile shows about 240,000 clones, 83% of them singletons. Specimen: peripheral blood. These receptors all come from a human donor in a cohort sampled during active COVID-19. CDR3s include the opening cysteine and the closing phenylalanine or tryptophan. A D gene is named only where the DNA matches it firmly. Clone size is shown for a subset of rows, as once, few, many or a class of expanded clone.

clone size	D gene	V gene	J gene	CDR3 DNA	CDR3 protein
NA	TRBD1	TRBV18	TRBJ2-1	TGTGCCAGCTCACCCAGGACAGGGGAGTACCACAATGAGCAGTTCTTC	CASSPRTGEYHNEQFF
NA	NA	TRBV7-9	TRBJ2-3	TGTGCCAGCAGTCGCCAGAATACGCAGTATTTT	CASSRQNTQYF
few	NA	TRBV9	TRBJ1-4	TGTGCCAGCAGCGTAGCGGGCTCACCGGGAGAAAAACTGTTTTTT	CASSVAGSPGEKLFF
once	TRBD2	TRBV5-1	TRBJ2-3	TGCGCCAGCAGCGGGGGCGGGAGGGCAGATACGCAGTATTTT	CASSGGGRADTQYF
NA	NA	TRBV14	TRBJ2-7	TGTGCCAGCAGCCAAGTCCGTCAGGGGAAGTACGAGCAGTACTTC	CASSQVRQGKYEQYF
NA	TRBD1	TRBV5-1	TRBJ1-2	TGCGCCAGCAGCTTCGACAGGGCTGGCTACACCTTC	CASSFDRAGYTF
NA	NA	TRBV10-1	TRBJ1-2	TGCGCCAGCAGTGAGTCGGGGGGCTATGGCTACACCTTC	CASSESGGYGYTF
NA	TRBD1	TRBV5-1	TRBJ1-1	TGCGCCAGCAGCGTACCACCGGGACAGGGGTGGAAGAACACTGAAGCTTTCTTT	CASSVPPGQGWKNTEAFF
many	NA	TRBV19	TRBJ2-1	TGTGCCAGTAGTAACCGACAGACCGGAAACTACAATGAGCAGTTCTTC	CASSNRQTGNYNEQFF
NA	NA	TRBV6-5	TRBJ1-1	TGTGCCAGCAAACCAGGGGCTTACGAGAACACTGAAGCTTTCTTT	CASKPGAYENTEAFF
NA	TRBD1	TRBV6-4	TRBJ1-1	TGTGCCAGCAGAGGCAGGGGGCGCGGGGGGAACACTGAAGCTTTCTTT	CASRGRGRGGNTEAFF
NA	TRBD1	TRBV13	TRBJ2-7	TGTGCCAGCAGCTCCTTTAGGACAGGGGTCTACGAGCAGTACTTC	CASSSFRTGVYEQYF
NA	TRBD1	TRBV11-3	TRBJ2-1	TGTGCCAGCAGCATCGGAATCGGACAGGGGTTCGATGAGCAGTTCTTC	CASSIGIGQGFDEQFF
NA	TRBD1	TRBV2	TRBJ2-2	TGTGCCAGCAGATTAGATACAGGGGGCTTCCTGACCGGGGAGCTGTTTTTT	CASRLDTGGFLTGELFF
few	TRBD1	TRBV5-1	TRBJ1-1	TGCGCCAGCAGCGTAAAATCGGGACAGGGGGCCAACACTGAAGCTTTCTTT	CASSVKSGQGANTEAFF
NA	NA	TRBV10-3	TRBJ1-1	TGTGCCATCAGTTCCTCACAGGGTCTTAACACTGAAGCTTTCTTT	CAISSSQGLNTEAFF
NA	NA	TRBV6-5	TRBJ1-5	TGTGCCAGCAGTTACTCTGGTAGAGGCAATCAGCCCCAGCATTTT	CASSYSGRGNQPQHF
few	NA	TRBV5-1	TRBJ1-1	TGCGCCAGCAGCTTGGCCGACAGGGAAGCTTTCTTT	CASSLADREAFF
NA	NA	TRBV28	TRBJ1-2	TGTGCCAGCCGTCTCCCACATTACAACTATGGCTACACCTTC	CASRLPHYNYGYTF
NA	TRBD2	TRBV9	TRBJ2-3	TGTGCCAGCAGCGTGGGCCTAGCGGCTAGCACAGATACGCAGTATTTT	CASSVGLAASTDTQYF
NA	NA	TRBV6-5	TRBJ2-5	TGTGCCAGCAGTCCCGAGGGCTTCGGACGGGAGACCCAGTACTTC	CASSPEGFGRETQYF
NA	NA	TRBV7-9	TRBJ1-4	TGTGCCAGCAGCTTAGAGGGGCTAGGTACTAATGAAAAACTGTTTTTT	CASSLEGLGTNEKLFF
NA	NA	TRBV7-9	TRBJ1-2	TGTGCCAGCCGCGGGGATTGGGATTCGGAAGGCTACACCTTC	CASRGDWDSEGYTF
NA	TRBD1	TRBV6-2/TRBV6-3	TRBJ1-5	TGTGCCAGCAGTGATGTTGGGACAGGGTACAATCAGCCCCAGCATTTT	CASSDVGTGYNQPQHF
NA	NA	TRBV5-1	TRBJ1-2	TGCGCCAGCAGCTTGGGAGGGACGGGGGGCCGAGCTAACTATGGCTACACCTTC	CASSLGGTGGRANYGYTF
once	NA	TRBV6-5	TRBJ2-5	TGTGCCAGCAGTCCGCAAGTGGCCCAAGAGACCCAGTACTTC	CASSPQVAQETQYF
NA	TRBD1	TRBV19	TRBJ2-2	TGTGCCAGTAGTGCAAGGACAGGGTTAGACACCGGGGAGCTGTTTTTT	CASSARTGLDTGELFF
NA	TRBD2	TRBV3-1/TRBV3-2	TRBJ2-5	TGTGCCAGCAGCCAAGATCTTGTGGGGGGGGACCAAGAGACCCAGTACTTC	CASSQDLVGGDQETQYF
NA	NA	TRBV19	TRBJ2-2	TGTGCCAGTAGTATAGAAGGATGGTTGAGGGACACCGGGGAGCTGTTTTTT	CASSIEGWLRDTGELFF
NA	NA	TRBV7-8	TRBJ2-3	TGTGCCAGCAACCTCGGAAGCGGACTCAAGCGTACGCAGTATTTT	CASNLGSGLKRTQYF
NA	TRBD1	TRBV5-1	TRBJ2-2	TGCGCCAGCAGAACAGGGGATGACACCGGGGAGCTGTTTTTT	CASRTGDDTGELFF
NA	TRBD2	TRBV3-1/TRBV3-2	TRBJ2-7	TGTGCCAGCAGCGAAGAGGCTAGCGGGACCTACGAGCAGTACTTC	CASSEEASGTYEQYF
NA	TRBD1	TRBV6-6	TRBJ1-1	TGTGCCAGCAGTTATTCCGGGACAGGAGAAGCTTTCTTT	CASSYSGTGEAFF
few	TRBD1	TRBV7-9	TRBJ2-7	TGTGCCAGCAGCTTGACAGGGGGGGCCTACGAGCAGTACTTC	CASSLTGGAYEQYF
few	NA	TRBV4-1	TRBJ1-2	TGCGCCAGCAGCCAAGGGAATAGGGTACAGGCCCTCTATGGCTACACCTTC	CASSQGNRVQALYGYTF
NA	TRBD2	TRBV27	TRBJ2-7	TGTGCCAGCAGTGCTTCCGGGACTACCCACGAGCAGTACTTC	CASSASGTTHEQYF
NA	TRBD1	TRBV24-1	TRBJ2-1	TGTGCCACCAGTGATAGGACAGGGAAAGGGTTCTTC	CATSDRTGKGFF
NA	TRBD2	TRBV7-9	TRBJ2-1	TGTGCCAGCAGCCCAAGGGCTAGCGGGCATAATGAGCAGTTCTTC	CASSPRASGHNEQFF
NA	NA	TRBV18	TRBJ2-5	TGTGCCAGCTCACCGGCCGGGTACGAAGAGACCCAGTACTTC	CASSPAGYEETQYF
NA	TRBD2	TRBV29-1	TRBJ2-3	TGCAGCGTTGAAGGGGGGGGTCTCCTCGCAGATACGCAGTATTTT	CSVEGGGLLADTQYF
many	TRBD1	TRBV7-2	TRBJ2-2	TGTGCCAGCAGCCGGGACAGGGCGGTCGGGGAGCTGTTTTTT	CASSRDRAVGELFF
NA	NA	TRBV3-1/TRBV3-2	TRBJ1-2	TGTGCCAGCAGCCAAGATACGGGGGGCGGCTACACCTTC	CASSQDTGGGYTF
NA	NA	TRBV24-1	TRBJ2-7	TGTGCCACCAGTGAAGGGGGGGGCTACGAGCAGTACTTC	CATSEGGGYEQYF
NA	TRBD1	TRBV10-1	TRBJ2-7	TGCGCCAGCAGCCGAGGACAGGGTGGGACCTACGAGCAGTACTTC	CASSRGQGGTYEQYF
NA	TRBD1	TRBV30	TRBJ1-3	TGTGCCTGGAGTGCGGGACAGGGGAACTCTGGAAACACCATATATTTT	CAWSAGQGNSGNTIYF
few	TRBD1	TRBV19	TRBJ2-5	TGTGCCAGTAGTAAGACAGGGGGGGAGACCCAGTACTTC	CASSKTGGETQYF
NA	NA	TRBV28	TRBJ2-3	TGTGCCAGCAGTCTCCCTCCGGGGAGCGGCACTAGCACAGATACGCAGTATTTT	CASSLPPGSGTSTDTQYF
NA	NA	TRBV10-3	TRBJ1-6	TGTGCCATCAGTGAGTCACAGAATTCACCCCTCCACTTT	CAISESQNSPLHF
NA	NA	TRBV19	TRBJ1-3	TGTGCCAGTAGTATTACAGGGCGCTCTGGAAACACCATATATTTT	CASSITGRSGNTIYF
NA	TRBD2	TRBV6-2/TRBV6-3	TRBJ2-1	TGTGCCAGCAGTCCGGGACTAGCGTTCTACAATGAGCAGTTCTTC	CASSPGLAFYNEQFF
NA	NA	TRBV19	TRBJ1-1	TGTGCCAGTAGTTCCTTACGGACTGAAGCTTTCTTT	CASSSLRTEAFF
few	TRBD2	TRBV4-1	TRBJ2-2	TGCGCCAGCAGCCAGGGGAGGGGTGGGCAGAAAGTAAACACCGGGGAGCTGTTTTTT	CASSQGRGGQKVNTGELFF
few	NA	TRBV19	TRBJ2-3	TGTGCCAGTAGTATTTGGCGGGGCAGCACAGATACGCAGTATTTT	CASSIWRGSTDTQYF
NA	TRBD2	TRBV4-2	TRBJ2-5	TGTGCCAGCAGTTACGGGACTAGCGGGAGAAGAAGGGAGACCCAGTACTTC	CASSYGTSGRRRETQYF
NA	NA	TRBV7-9	TRBJ2-7	TGTGCCAGCAGCTTAGCAGTAACGGGAGATATGGACGAGCAGTACTTC	CASSLAVTGDMDEQYF
NA	NA	TRBV10-1	TRBJ2-5	TGCGCCAGCAGTGCCGCAAGGGGAGAGACCCAGTACTTC	CASSAARGETQYF